This T cell receptor beta chain came from a study of Ad26.COV2.S vaccination and SARS-CoV-2 variants. Concerning this clone: The antigen remains undetermined.

J lost 0 bases, V lost 5 bases, and 1 base had no gene match. Per germline, CDR1 SGHTA and CDR2 FQGTGA. This CDR3 is 16 amino acids long. Points from the study as a whole: Spike-specific TCR breadth in vaccine recipients exceeded that seen in placebo recipients.

Treatment described: roughly 18 received Ad26.COV2.S at low or high dose, single or two shots; several received placebo; per-sample allocation not given. At day 63 after the first vaccine or placebo injection, samples were drawn. An 18-55-year-old adult in Boston served as donor. Clones were sequenced by immunoSEQ multiplex PCR, and TCRdb holds only the in-frame ones, with some missing. The data contain approximately 410,000 clones, 70% to 90% of them singletons. This receptor was identified in a person aged 18-65 years who received the Ad26.COV2.S COVID-19 vaccine or a placebo. Sequenced here: peripheral blood, sampled in a trial of Ad26.COV2.S vaccine versus placebo. The chain carries TRBV7-3 and TRBJ2-2; TRBD2 agrees at 12 bases. CDR3 in amino acids: CASSRTSGANTGELFF. The CDR3 DNA sequence: TGTGCCAGCAGCAGGACTAGCGGGGCGAACACCGGGGAGCTGTTTTTT.